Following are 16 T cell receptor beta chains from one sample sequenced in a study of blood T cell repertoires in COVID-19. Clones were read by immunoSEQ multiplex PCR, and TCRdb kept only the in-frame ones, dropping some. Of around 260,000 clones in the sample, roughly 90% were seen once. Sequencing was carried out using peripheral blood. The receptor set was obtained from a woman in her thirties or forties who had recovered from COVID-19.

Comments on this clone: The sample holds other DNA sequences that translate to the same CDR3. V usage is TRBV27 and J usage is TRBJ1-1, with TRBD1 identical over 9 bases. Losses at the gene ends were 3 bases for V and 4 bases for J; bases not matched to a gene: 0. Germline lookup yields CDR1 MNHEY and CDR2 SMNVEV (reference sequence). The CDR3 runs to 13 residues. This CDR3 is CASSLDRGTEAFF. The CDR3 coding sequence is TGTGCCAGCAGTTTGGACAGGGGCACTGAAGCTTTCTTT.

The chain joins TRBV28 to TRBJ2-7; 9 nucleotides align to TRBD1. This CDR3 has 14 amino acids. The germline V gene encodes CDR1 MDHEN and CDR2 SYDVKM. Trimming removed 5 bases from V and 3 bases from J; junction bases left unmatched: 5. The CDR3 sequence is CASSGDRDRYEQYF. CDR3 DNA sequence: TGTGCCAGCAGTGGGGACAGGGACCGCTACGAGCAGTACTTC. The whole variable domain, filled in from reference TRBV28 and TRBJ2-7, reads DVKVTQSSRYLVKRTGEKVFLECVQDMDHENMFWYRQDPGLGLRLIYFSYDVKMKEKGDIPEGYSVSREKKERFSLILESASTNQTSMYLCASSGDRDRYEQYFGPGTRLTVT.

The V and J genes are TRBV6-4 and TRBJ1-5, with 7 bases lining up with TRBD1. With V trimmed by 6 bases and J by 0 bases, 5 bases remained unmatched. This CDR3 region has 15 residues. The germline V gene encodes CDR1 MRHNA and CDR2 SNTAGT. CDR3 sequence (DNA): TGTGCCAGCAGCGAACAGGGGAATAGCAATCAGCCCCAGCATTTT. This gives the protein CASSEQGNSNQPQHF.

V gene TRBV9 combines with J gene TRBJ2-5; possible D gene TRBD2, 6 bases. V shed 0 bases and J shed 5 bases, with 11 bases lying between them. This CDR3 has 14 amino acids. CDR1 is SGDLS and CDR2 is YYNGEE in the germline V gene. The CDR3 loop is CASSVVGSGETQYF. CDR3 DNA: TGTGCCAGCAGCGTAGTCGGGAGCGGGGAGACCCAGTACTTC.

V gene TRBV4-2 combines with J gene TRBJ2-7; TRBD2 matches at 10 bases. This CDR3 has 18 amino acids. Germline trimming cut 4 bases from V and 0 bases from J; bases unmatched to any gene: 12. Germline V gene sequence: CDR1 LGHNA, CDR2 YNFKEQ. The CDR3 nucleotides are TGTGCCAGCAGCCGTCTAGCGGGAGAGAAGGGAAGCTCCTACGAGCAGTACTTC. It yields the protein CASSRLAGEKGSSYEQYF.

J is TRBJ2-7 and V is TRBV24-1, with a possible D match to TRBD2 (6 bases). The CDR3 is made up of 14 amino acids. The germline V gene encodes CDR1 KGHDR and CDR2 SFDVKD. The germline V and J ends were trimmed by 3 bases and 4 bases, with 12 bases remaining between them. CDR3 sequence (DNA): TGTGCCACCAGTGATCCGGACTATTCGTACGAGCAGTACTTC. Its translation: CATSDPDYSYEQYF.

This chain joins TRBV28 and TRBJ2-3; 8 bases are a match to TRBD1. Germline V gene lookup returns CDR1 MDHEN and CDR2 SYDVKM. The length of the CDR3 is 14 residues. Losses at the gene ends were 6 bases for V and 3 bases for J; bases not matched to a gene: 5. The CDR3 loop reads CASSHGQGTDTQYF. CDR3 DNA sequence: TGTGCCAGCAGCCATGGACAGGGAACAGATACGCAGTATTTT.

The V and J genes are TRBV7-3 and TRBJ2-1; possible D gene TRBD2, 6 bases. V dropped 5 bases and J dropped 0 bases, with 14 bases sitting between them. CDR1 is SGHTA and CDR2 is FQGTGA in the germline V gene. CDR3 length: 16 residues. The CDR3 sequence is CASSLISGSSYNEQFF. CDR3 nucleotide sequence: TGTGCCAGCAGCCTCATTAGCGGTAGCTCCTACAATGAGCAGTTCTTC.

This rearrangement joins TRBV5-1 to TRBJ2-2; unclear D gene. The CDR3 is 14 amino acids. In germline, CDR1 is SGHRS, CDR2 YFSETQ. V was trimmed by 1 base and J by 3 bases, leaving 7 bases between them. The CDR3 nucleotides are TGCGCCAGCAGCTTGTTCCCGGACACCGGGGAGCTGTTTTTT. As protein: CASSLFPDTGELFF.

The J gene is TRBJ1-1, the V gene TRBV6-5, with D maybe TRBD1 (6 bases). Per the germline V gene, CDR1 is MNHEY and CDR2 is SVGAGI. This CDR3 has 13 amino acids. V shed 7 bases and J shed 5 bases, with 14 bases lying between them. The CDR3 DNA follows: TGTGCCAGCAATGGGGGGGCGTGGACTGAAGCTTTCTTT. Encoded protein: CASNGGAWTEAFF.

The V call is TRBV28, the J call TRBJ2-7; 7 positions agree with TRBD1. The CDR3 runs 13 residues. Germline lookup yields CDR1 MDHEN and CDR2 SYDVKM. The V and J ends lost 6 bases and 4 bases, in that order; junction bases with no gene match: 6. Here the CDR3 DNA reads TGTGCCAGCAGCCTCCCACAGGGGTACGAGCAGTACTTC. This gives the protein CASSLPQGYEQYF. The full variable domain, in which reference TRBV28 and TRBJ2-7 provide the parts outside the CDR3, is DVKVTQSSRYLVKRTGEKVFLECVQDMDHENMFWYRQDPGLGLRLIYFSYDVKMKEKGDIPEGYSVSREKKERFSLILESASTNQTSMYLCASSLPQGYEQYFGPGTRLTVT.

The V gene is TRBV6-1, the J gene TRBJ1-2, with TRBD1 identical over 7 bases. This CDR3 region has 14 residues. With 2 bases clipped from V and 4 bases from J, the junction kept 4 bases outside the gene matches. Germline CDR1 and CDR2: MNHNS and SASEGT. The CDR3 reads CASSEHRDSYGYTF. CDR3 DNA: TGTGCCAGCAGTGAACACAGGGACAGCTATGGCTACACCTTC.

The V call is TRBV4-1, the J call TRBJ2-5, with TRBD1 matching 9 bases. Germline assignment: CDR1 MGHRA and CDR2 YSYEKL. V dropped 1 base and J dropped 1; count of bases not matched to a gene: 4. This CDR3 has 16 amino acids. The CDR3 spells CASSQGQGESQETQYF. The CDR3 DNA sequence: TGCGCCAGCAGCCAAGGACAGGGGGAGTCCCAAGAGACCCAGTACTTC.

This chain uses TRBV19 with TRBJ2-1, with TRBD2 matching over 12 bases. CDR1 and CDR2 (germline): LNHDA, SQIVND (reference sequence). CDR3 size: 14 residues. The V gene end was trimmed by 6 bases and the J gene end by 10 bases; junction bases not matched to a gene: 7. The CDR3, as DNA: TGTGCCAGTAGGCTACTAGCGGGAGGCGGGGAGCAGTTCTTC. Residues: CASRLLAGGGEQFF.

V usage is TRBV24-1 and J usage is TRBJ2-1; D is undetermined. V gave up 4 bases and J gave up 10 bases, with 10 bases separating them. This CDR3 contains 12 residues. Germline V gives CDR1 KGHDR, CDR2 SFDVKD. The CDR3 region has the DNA TGTGCCACCAGTGACCTGGTAGAAGAGCAGTTCTTC. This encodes CATSDLVEEQFF.

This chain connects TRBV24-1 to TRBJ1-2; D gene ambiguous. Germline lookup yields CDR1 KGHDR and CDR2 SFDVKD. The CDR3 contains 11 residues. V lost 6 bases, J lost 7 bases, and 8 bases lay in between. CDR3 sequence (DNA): TGTGCCACCAGTAGCGGTGGTGGCTACACCTTC. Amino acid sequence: CATSSGGGYTF.